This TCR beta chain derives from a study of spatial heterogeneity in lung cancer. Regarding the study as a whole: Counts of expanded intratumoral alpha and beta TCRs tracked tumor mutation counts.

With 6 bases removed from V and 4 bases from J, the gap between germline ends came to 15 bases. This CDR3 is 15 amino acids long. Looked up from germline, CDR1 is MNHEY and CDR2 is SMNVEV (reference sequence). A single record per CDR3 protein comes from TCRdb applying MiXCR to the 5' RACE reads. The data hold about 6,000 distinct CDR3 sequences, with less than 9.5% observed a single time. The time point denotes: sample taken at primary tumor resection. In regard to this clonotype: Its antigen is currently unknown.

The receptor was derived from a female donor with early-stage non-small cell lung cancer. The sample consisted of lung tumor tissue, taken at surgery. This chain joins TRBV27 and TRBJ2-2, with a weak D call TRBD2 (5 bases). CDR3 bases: TGTGCCAGCAGAGAGACCGGGAACCCCACCGGGGAGCTGTTTTTT. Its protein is CASRETGNPTGELFF.